The entry below gives a single T cell receptor beta chain sequence along with its context. The CDR3 totals 13 residues. V was clipped by 4 bases and J by 10 bases; unmatched bases: 5. Germline CDR1 is SGHTA and CDR2 is FQGNSA. All enrollees were roughly 18 to 89 years old and from around 25 US areas. Which cohort a participant joined came from the clinical history participants gave. Either two negative PCRs, clearance, or symptom resolution qualified Cohort 3 donors as recovered. Profiling relied on immunoSEQ multiplex PCR, and the TCRdb table lists in-frame clones only, not all of them. This sample has 350,000 to 400,000 clones, with nearly 90% found just once. The data belong to a study of blood T cell repertoires in COVID-19.

Sequencing used PBMCs or T cells enriched from blood (not recorded which). This receptor was obtained from a woman in her 30s who had recovered from COVID-19. This chain connects TRBV7-2 to TRBJ2-1, with 9 positions matching TRBD2. The CDR3 DNA reads as TGTGCCAGCAGCTCGACTAGCGGAGCAGAGCAGTTCTTC. The encoded protein is CASSSTSGAEQFF.